This T cell receptor (beta chain) was found in a study of T cell changes during pregnancy in multiple sclerosis. Profiling relied on immunoSEQ multiplex PCR, and the TCRdb table lists in-frame clones only, not all of them. This table holds roughly 39,000 clones, about nine tenths found once. The CDR3 is 14 residues long. Germline V gives CDR1 WNHNN, CDR2 SYGVQD (reference sequence). V shed 2 bases and J 4 bases; nucleotides not matched to a gene: 2. Sequencing was performed on CD4+ T cells from peripheral blood mononuclear cells, taken after pregnancy. This receptor was obtained from a female donor in good health, enrolled as a control in a pregnancy study. The rearrangement joins TRBV10-1 to TRBJ1-1, with 9 bases that match TRBD1. CDR3 amino acids: CASSEGQGRTEAFF. DNA for the CDR3: TGCGCCAGCAGTGAGGGACAGGGGCGCACTGAAGCTTTCTTT.